The T cell receptor beta chain described here comes from a study of shared clonotypes between healthy human individuals. Genomic DNA from each subset was divided evenly over several immunoSEQ plates. The data were produced by immunoSEQ multiplex PCR, yet TCRdb's version contains in-frame clones alone and is incomplete. The data hold about 2 million clones, with just under 95% observed a single time. CD45RO-negative cells were positively selected for CCR7, leaving out terminally differentiated effector memory CD45RA+ cells. The germline V gene encodes CDR1 SGHAT and CDR2 FQNNGV. Trimming removed 7 bases at V and 5 bases at J, with 20 bases between. The CDR3 length is 15 residues.

This sequence originates from a man aged 18 to 30 in good health. V is TRBV11-2 and J is TRBJ2-5; tentative D call: TRBD1 (5 bases). The sample taken for sequencing was naive CD8+ T cells sorted from blood. The CDR3 nucleotides read TGTGCCAGCAAGGCAGTCAAGGGGTTGGGGGAGACCCAGTACTTC. Encoded protein: CASKAVKGLGETQYF.